The 23 T cell receptor beta chains reported below all come from one sample, sequenced in a study of blood T cell repertoires in COVID-19. Generated by immunoSEQ multiplex PCR, the TCRdb table keeps only in-frame clones and is missing some. Found here are around 47,000 clones, about four fifths of them singletons; the top ten hold 20% to 30%. Sequencing was performed on peripheral blood. The receptors stem from a woman over 75 with COVID-19, enrolled during active disease.

This clone was counted once. V is TRBV10-3 and J is TRBJ2-7; 9 bases agree with TRBD2. With 3 bases clipped from V and 3 bases from J, the junction kept 3 bases outside the gene matches. The CDR3 runs 14 residues. The V gene's germline CDR1 is ENHRY and CDR2 SYGVKD. Here the CDR3 reads CAISDRTSVYEQYF. The CDR3, as DNA: TGTGCCATCAGTGACAGGACTAGCGTCTACGAGCAGTACTTC.

This chain uses TRBV12-3 or TRBV12-4 with TRBJ2-5; no definite D call. The CDR3 consists of 12 residues. Trimming left V 8 bases short and J 1 base short, with 8 bases between. CDR3 bases: TGTGCCAGCCGACACGGCCAAGAGACCCAGTACTTC. It yields the protein CASRHGQETQYF.

The chain has TRBV19 and TRBJ2-7; 10 nucleotides match TRBD1. The CDR3 covers 12 residues. Trimming at V came to 10 bases and at J to 5 bases, leaving 5 bases not matched to a gene. Germline V CDR1 and CDR2: LNHDA, SQIVND (reference sequence). CDR3 sequence reads: CATGQGENEQYF. The CDR3 DNA is TGTGCCACCGGACAGGGGGAGAACGAGCAGTACTTC.

V and J are TRBV13 and TRBJ2-5; unclear D gene. CDR3 length: 13 residues. The germline CDR1 and CDR2 sequences are PRHDT and FYEKMQ (reference sequence). The V and J ends lost 2 bases and 5 bases respectively, with 9 bases between them. This CDR3 reads CASSLSKRETQYF. The CDR3 coding sequence is TGTGCCAGCAGCTTAAGCAAGAGGGAGACCCAGTACTTC.

CDR3 in amino acids: CASSPFTSGSKDEQFF. As DNA, the CDR3 is TGTGCCAGCAGCCCATTCACTAGCGGGAGTAAAGATGAGCAGTTCTTC. V and J are TRBV14 and TRBJ2-1, with 11 bases aligning to TRBD2. The CDR3 has 16 amino acids. J lost 8 bases, V lost 4 bases, and 10 bases had no gene match. Per germline, CDR1 SGHDN and CDR2 FVKESK.

V and J are TRBV12-5 and TRBJ1-1; D might be TRBD1 (5 bases). V was shortened by 4 bases and J by 0 bases, with 18 bases between the two germline ends. The CDR3 is 17 amino acids. Germline values: CDR1 LGHNT, CDR2 FRNRAP. CDR3 bases: TGTGCTAGTGGTTACGCCGGACACACAAATATGAACACTGAAGCTTTCTTT. It translates to CASGYAGHTNMNTEAFF.

The rearrangement joins TRBV4-1 to TRBJ2-7; D remains ambiguous. Germline CDR1 MGHRA, CDR2 YSYEKL. This CDR3 region has 15 residues. Trimming removed 4 bases at V and 7 bases at J, with 20 bases between. The CDR3 is CASSPTPAKLREQYF. The CDR3 coding sequence is TGCGCCAGCAGCCCCACTCCGGCCAAACTGAGGGAGCAGTACTTC.

This clone turned up a few times. The chain couples TRBV10-3 to TRBJ2-2; D gene uncertain. Germline CDR1 is ENHRY and CDR2 is SYGVKD. There are 15 residues in the CDR3. Trimming removed 4 bases from V and 4 bases from J, with 13 bases in between. Written as DNA, the CDR3 is TGTGCCATCAGTGGTCGTGGGCCGCCCACCGGGGAGCTGTTTTTT. This encodes CAISGRGPPTGELFF.

J is TRBJ2-3 and V is TRBV12-3 or TRBV12-4; D is unclear. The V and J ends lost 1 base and 7 bases respectively, with 6 bases between them. The length of the CDR3 is 12 residues. CDR3 in amino acids: CASSLVIYTQYF. The CDR3 coding sequence is TGTGCCAGCAGTTTAGTAATATATACGCAGTATTTT.

This chain uses TRBV5-4 with TRBJ2-2; 9 bases line up with TRBD2. V dropped 4 bases and J dropped 0; count of bases not matched to a gene: 4. The CDR3 runs to 16 residues. CDR1 and CDR2 from the germline V gene are SGHNT and YYREEE (reference sequence). In nucleotides, the CDR3 is TGTGCCAGCAGCGGTAGCGGGAGAGCGAACACCGGGGAGCTGTTTTTT. Amino acid sequence: CASSGSGRANTGELFF.

J is TRBJ2-1 and V is TRBV27; TRBD2 might be the D (5 bases). The ends were cut back, 10 bases at V and 4 bases at J, with 17 bases in the middle. This CDR3 has 14 amino acids. Germline assignment: CDR1 MNHEY and CDR2 SMNVEV (reference sequence). DNA of the CDR3: TGTGCCACAGCGGACCCAGCGGTATACAATGAGCAGTTCTTC. Its protein product is CATADPAVYNEQFF.

The rearrangement links TRBV12-5 to TRBJ2-3, with D unresolved. Trimming removed 6 bases at V and 7 bases at J, with 8 bases between. CDR3 size: 11 residues. In germline, CDR1 is LGHNT, CDR2 FRNRAP. CDR3 coding DNA: TGTGCTAGTGGCCTTACTAATACGCAGTATTTT. It codes for CASGLTNTQYF.

This clone was recorded once. This rearrangement joins TRBV20-1 to TRBJ2-4, with TRBD2 as a possible D gene (6 bases). This CDR3 spans 11 amino acids. V lost 6 bases and J 9 bases, leaving 12 bases between the germline ends. The germline gives CDR1 DFQATT, CDR2 SNEGSKA (reference sequence). CDR3 nucleotides: TGCAGTGCCACTAGCAGCCTCATTCAGTACTTC. Protein: CSATSSLIQYF.

The gene calls are TRBV30 and TRBJ2-7, with TRBD2 as a possible D gene (5 bases). V lost 0 bases and J lost 4, with 13 bases in between. CDR3 length: 14 residues. Germline V gene lookup returns CDR1 GTSNPN and CDR2 SVGIG (reference sequence). The CDR3 here is CAWSVGMAGYEQYF. In DNA form, the CDR3 reads TGTGCCTGGAGTGTCGGGATGGCGGGTTACGAGCAGTACTTC.

V usage is TRBV18 and J usage is TRBJ1-3; maybe TRBD1 (6 bases). Trimming removed 2 bases at V and 2 bases at J, with 10 bases between. CDR1 and CDR2 from the germline V gene are KGHSH and LQKENI. The length of the CDR3 is 15 residues. DNA of the CDR3: TGTGCCAGCTCACCAGGTACAGGGCCTGGAAACACCATATATTTT. Translation: CASSPGTGPGNTIYF.

Worth noting for this clone: A read error may account for a junction end that differs from germline. CDR3 nucleotides: TGTGCTAGCAGTTTAAGGTCTCAGGGTCTGAACACCGGGGAGCTGTTTTTT. Its protein is CASSLRSQGLNTGELFF. The V gene is TRBV28, the J gene TRBJ2-2, with D maybe TRBD1 (5 bases). CDR1 and CDR2 (germline): MDHEN, SYDVKM. The CDR3 runs 17 residues.

The CDR3 region has the DNA TGTGCCAGCAGCTTGGGGGGCAAGAACACTGAAGCTTTCTTT. The encoded protein is CASSLGGKNTEAFF. This chain connects TRBV5-6 to TRBJ1-1; perhaps TRBD1 as D (5 bases). The length of the CDR3 is 14 residues. CDR1 is SGHDT, CDR2 YYEEEE, per germline. The V end lost 0 bases, the J end lost 1 base, and 7 bases lay between the germline ends.

The chain is built from TRBV6-6 and TRBJ2-1; the D gene is possibly TRBD2 (5 bases). This CDR3 is 16 amino acids long. The V end lost 10 bases, the J end lost 1 base, and 20 bases lay between the germline ends. Germline-derived CDR1 and CDR2 are MNHNY and SVGAGI (reference sequence). CDR3 amino acids: CATDPPGLASYNEQFF. CDR3 coding DNA: TGTGCCACCGACCCCCCCGGACTGGCATCCTACAATGAGCAGTTCTTC.

The rearrangement uses TRBV3-1 (or the pseudogene TRBV3-2) and TRBJ2-3, with TRBD1 as a possible D gene (6 bases). CDR1 LGHDT and CDR2 YNNKEL come from the germline V gene (reference sequence). The CDR3 totals 17 residues. Trimming removed 2 bases at V and 1 base at J, with 16 bases between. CDR3 amino acids: CASSQPLLKGGTDTQYF. CDR3 DNA: TGTGCCAGCAGCCAACCTCTCCTTAAGGGGGGCACAGATACGCAGTATTTT.

The V gene is TRBV5-1, the J gene TRBJ2-1, with TRBD2 identical over 10 bases. CDR1 and CDR2 from the germline V gene are SGHRS and YFSETQ. J was trimmed by 7 bases and V by 0 bases; bases with no gene match: 1. This CDR3 has 14 amino acids. CDR3 sequence reads: CASSLEREGNEQFF. As DNA, the CDR3 is TGCGCCAGCAGCTTGGAGCGGGAGGGGAATGAGCAGTTCTTC.

V usage is TRBV5-1 and J usage is TRBJ1-6, with a weak D call TRBD1 (5 bases). V lost 2 bases, J lost 6 bases, and 18 bases lay in between. The CDR3 totals 17 residues. Germline-derived CDR1 and CDR2 are SGHRS and YFSETQ. In DNA, the CDR3 is TGCGCCAGCAGCTTCTCCGACAGCCTCAGCTTTAATTCACCCCTCCACTTT. It specifies CASSFSDSLSFNSPLHF.

Only a few counts were recorded for this clone. The chain carries TRBV6-5 and TRBJ1-2; maybe TRBD1 (5 bases). The CDR3 extends over 15 amino acids. CDR1 and CDR2 from the germline V gene are MNHEY and SVGAGI. V was trimmed by 7 bases and J by 0 bases, leaving 15 bases between them. Here the CDR3 reads CASTPRGTSNYGYTF. The CDR3 DNA follows: TGTGCCAGCACCCCAAGGGGCACCTCTAACTATGGCTACACCTTC.

The chain is built from TRBV19 and TRBJ1-5; 7 positions agree with TRBD1. Germline CDR1 is LNHDA and CDR2 is SQIVND (reference sequence). J gave up 0 bases and V 4 bases, and 9 bases lay outside the gene matches. This CDR3 is built from 17 residues. The CDR3 loop is CASSKKTGVNSNQPQHF. The CDR3 DNA follows: TGTGCCAGTAGTAAAAAAACAGGGGTAAATAGCAATCAGCCCCAGCATTTT.